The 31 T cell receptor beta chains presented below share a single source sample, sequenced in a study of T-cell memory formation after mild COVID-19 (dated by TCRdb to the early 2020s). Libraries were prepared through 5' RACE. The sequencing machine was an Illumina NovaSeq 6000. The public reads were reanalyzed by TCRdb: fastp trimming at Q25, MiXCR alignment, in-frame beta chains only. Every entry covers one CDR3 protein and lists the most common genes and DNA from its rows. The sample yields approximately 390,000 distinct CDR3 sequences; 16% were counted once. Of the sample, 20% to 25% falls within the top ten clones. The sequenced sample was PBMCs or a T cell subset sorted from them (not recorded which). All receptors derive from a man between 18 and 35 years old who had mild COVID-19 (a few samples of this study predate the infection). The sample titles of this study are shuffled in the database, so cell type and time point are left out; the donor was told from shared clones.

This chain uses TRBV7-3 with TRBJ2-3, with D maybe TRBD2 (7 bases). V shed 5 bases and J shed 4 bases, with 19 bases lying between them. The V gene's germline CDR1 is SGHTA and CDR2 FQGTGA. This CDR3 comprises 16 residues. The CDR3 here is CASSPLGGGAPDTQYF. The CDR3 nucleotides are TGTGCCAGCAGCCCACTCGGTGGGGGGGCCCCAGATACGCAGTATTTT.

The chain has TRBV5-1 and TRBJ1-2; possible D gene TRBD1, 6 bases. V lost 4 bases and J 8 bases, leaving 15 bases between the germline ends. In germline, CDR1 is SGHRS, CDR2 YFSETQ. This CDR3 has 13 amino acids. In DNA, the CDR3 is TGCGCCAGCAGCGGGGGGGGACAAATCGGCTACACCTTC. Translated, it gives CASSGGGQIGYTF.

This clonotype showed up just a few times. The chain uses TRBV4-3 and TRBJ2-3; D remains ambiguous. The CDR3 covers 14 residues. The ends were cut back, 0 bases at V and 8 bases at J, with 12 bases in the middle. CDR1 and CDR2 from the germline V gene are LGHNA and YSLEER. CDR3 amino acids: CASSQEHSVATQYF. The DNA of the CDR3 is TGCGCCAGCAGCCAAGAGCACAGCGTTGCTACGCAGTATTTT.

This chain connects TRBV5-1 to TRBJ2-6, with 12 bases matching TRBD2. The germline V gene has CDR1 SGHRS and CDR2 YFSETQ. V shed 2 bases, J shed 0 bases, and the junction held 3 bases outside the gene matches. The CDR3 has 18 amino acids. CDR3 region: CASSLLAGGLSGANVLTF. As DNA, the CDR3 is TGCGCCAGCAGCTTACTAGCGGGGGGCCTCTCTGGGGCCAACGTCCTGACTTTC. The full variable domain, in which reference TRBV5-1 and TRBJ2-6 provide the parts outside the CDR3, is KAGVTQTPRYLIKTRGQQVTLSCSPISGHRSVSWYQQTPGQGLQFLFEYFSETQRNKGNFPGRFSGRQFSNSRSEMNVSTLELGDSALYLCASSLLAGGLSGANVLTFGAGSRLTVL.

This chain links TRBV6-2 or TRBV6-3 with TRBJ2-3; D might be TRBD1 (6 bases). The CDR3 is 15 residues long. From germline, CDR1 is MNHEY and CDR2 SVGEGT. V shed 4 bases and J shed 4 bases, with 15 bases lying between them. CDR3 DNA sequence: TGTGCCAGCAGTTCCCGGACAGAAACCGCAGATACGCAGTATTTT. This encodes CASSSRTETADTQYF.

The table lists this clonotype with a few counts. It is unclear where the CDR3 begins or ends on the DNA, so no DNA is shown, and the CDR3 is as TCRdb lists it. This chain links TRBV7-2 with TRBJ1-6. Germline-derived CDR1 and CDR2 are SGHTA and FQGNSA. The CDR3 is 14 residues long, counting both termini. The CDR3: CPNYYCLYNSPLHF.

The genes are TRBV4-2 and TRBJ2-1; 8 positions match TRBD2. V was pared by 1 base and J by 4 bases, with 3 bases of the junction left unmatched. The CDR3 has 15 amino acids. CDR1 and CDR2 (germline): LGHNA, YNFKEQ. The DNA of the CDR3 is TGTGCCAGCAGCCAAGGTTCTAGCGGGTACAATGAGCAGTTCTTC. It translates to CASSQGSSGYNEQFF.

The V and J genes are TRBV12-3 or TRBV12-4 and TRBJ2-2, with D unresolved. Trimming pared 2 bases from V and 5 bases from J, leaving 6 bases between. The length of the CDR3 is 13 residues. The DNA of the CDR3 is TGTGCCAGCAGTTTACAGACTACCGGGGAGCTGTTTTTT. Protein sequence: CASSLQTTGELFF.

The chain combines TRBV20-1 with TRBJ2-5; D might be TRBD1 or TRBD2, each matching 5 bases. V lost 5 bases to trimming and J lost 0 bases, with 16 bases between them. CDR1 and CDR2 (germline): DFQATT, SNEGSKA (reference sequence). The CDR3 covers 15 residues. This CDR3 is CSARTRGRYQETQYF. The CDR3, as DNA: TGCAGTGCTCGAACCCGGGGACGGTACCAAGAGACCCAGTACTTC.

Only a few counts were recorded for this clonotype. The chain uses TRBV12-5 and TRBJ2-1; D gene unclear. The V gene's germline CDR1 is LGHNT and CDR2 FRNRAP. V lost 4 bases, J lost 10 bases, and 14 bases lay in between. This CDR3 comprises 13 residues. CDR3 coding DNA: TGTGCTAGTGGTTCGGACCGCTTAGGGGAGCAGTTCTTC. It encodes CASGSDRLGEQFF.

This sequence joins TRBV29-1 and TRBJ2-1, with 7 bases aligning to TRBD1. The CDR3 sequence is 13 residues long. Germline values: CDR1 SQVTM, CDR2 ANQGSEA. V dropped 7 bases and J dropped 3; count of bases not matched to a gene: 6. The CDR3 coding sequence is TGCAGCGGTACTCGGGACAGCTACAATGAGCAGTTCTTC. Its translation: CSGTRDSYNEQFF.

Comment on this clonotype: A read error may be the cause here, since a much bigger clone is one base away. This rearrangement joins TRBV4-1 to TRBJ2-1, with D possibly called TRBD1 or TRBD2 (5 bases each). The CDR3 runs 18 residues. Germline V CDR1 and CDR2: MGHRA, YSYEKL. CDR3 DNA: TGCGCCTGCAGCCAAGACGAGGGGATTATGACGGGCTCCAAGGGGCAGTTCTTC. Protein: CACSQDEGIMTGSKGQFF.

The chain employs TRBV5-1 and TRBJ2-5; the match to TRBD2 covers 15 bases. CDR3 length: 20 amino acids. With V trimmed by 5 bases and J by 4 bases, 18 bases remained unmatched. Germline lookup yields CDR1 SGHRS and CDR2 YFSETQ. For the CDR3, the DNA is TGCGCCAGCAGAAGGACAGGGGACAAGGGACTAGCGGGGGGAAGAGAGACCCAGTACTTC. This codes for CASRRTGDKGLAGGRETQYF.

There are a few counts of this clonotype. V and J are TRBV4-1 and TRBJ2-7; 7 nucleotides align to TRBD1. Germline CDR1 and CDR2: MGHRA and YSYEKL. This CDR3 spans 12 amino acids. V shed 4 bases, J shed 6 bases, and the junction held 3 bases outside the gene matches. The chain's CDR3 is CASSPRQGEQYF. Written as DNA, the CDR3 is TGCGCCAGCAGCCCCCGACAGGGCGAGCAGTACTTC.

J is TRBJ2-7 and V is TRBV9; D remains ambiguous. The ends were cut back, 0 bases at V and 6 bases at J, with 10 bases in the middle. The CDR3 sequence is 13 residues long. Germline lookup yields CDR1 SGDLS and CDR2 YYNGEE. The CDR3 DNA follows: TGTGCCAGCAGCGTAGGAGTAGGCCCCGAGCAGTACTTC. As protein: CASSVGVGPEQYF.

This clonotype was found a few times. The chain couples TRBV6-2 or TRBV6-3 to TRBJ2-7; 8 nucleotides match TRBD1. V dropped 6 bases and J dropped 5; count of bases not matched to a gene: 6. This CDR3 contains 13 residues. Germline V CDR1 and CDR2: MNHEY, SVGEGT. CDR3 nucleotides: TGTGCCAGCAGCAGGGGGCCCGGGAACGAGCAGTACGTC. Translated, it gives CASSRGPGNEQYV.

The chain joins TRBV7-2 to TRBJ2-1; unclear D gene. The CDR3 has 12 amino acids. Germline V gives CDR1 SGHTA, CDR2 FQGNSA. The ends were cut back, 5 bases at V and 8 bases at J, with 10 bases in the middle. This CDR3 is CASSRITDEQFF. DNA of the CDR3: TGTGCCAGCAGCCGCATTACGGATGAGCAGTTCTTC.

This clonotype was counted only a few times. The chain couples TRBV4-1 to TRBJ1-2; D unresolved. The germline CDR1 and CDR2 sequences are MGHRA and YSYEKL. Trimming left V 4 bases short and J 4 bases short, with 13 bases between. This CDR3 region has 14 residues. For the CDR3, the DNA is TGCGCCAGCAGCCCACCGGAGGCAATCTATGGCTACACCTTC. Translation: CASSPPEAIYGYTF.

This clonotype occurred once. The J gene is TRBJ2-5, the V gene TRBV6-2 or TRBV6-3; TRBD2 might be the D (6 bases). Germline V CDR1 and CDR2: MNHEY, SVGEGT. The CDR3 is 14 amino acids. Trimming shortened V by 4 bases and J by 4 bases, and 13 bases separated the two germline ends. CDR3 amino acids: CASSWWGLGETQYF. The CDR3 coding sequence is TGTGCCAGCAGTTGGTGGGGACTCGGAGAGACCCAGTACTTC.

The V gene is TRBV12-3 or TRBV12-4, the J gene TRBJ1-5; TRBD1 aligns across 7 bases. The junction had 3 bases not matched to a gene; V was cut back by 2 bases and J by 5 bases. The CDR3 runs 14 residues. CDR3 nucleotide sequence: TGTGCCAGCAGTTTAAGCGGGACAGATCAGCCCCAGCATTTT. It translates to CASSLSGTDQPQHF.

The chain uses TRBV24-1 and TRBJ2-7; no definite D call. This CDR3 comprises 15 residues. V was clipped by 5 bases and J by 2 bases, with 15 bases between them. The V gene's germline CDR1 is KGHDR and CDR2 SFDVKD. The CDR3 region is CATSVPLRKAYEQYV. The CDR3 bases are TGTGCCACCAGTGTTCCCCTTAGGAAGGCCTACGAGCAGTACGTC.

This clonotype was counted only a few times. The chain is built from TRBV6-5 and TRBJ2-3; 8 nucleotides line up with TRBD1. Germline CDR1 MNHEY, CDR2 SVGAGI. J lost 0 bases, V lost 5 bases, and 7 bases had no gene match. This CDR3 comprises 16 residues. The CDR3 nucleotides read TGTGCCAGCAGTCGACCTCGACAGGGGAGCACAGATACGCAGTATTTT. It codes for CASSRPRQGSTDTQYF.

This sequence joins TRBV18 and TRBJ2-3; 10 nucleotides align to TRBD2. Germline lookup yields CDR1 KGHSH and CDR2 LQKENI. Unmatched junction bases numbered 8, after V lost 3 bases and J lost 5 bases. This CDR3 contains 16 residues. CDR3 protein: CASSPKSGGAGDTQYF. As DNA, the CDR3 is TGTGCCAGCTCACCCAAGAGCGGGGGGGCCGGAGATACGCAGTATTTT.

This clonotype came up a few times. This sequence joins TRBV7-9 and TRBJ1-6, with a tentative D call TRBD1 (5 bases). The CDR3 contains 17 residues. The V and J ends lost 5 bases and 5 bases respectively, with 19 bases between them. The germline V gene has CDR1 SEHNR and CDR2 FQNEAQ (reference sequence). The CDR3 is CASSPPLWGWNNSPLHF. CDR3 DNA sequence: TGTGCCAGCAGCCCCCCTCTTTGGGGCTGGAATAATTCACCCCTCCACTTT.

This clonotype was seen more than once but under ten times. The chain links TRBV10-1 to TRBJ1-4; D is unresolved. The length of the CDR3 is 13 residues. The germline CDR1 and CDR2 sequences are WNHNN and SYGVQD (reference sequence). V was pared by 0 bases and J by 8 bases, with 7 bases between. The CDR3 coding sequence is TGCGCCAGCAGTGAGTCGAGGAGGGAAAAACTGTTTTTT. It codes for CASSESRREKLFF.

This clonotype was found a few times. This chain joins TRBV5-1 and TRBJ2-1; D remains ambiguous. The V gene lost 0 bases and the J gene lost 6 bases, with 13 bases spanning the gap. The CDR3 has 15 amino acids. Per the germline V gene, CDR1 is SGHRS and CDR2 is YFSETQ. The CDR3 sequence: CASSLEGLVFNEQFF. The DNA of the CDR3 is TGCGCCAGCAGCTTGGAGGGCCTAGTTTTCAATGAGCAGTTCTTC.

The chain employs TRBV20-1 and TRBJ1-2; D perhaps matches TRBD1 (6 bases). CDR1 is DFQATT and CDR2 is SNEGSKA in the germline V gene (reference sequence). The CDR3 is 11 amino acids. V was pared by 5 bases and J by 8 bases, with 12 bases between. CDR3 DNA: TGCAGTGCTGGCCTGGGGGGCGGCTACACCTTC. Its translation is CSAGLGGGYTF.

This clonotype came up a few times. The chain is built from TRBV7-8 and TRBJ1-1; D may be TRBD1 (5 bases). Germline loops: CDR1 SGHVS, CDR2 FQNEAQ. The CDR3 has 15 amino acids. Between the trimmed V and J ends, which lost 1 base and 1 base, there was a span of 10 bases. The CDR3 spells CASSLEGYRNTEAFF. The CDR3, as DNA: TGTGCCAGCAGCTTAGAGGGGTACAGGAACACTGAAGCTTTCTTT.

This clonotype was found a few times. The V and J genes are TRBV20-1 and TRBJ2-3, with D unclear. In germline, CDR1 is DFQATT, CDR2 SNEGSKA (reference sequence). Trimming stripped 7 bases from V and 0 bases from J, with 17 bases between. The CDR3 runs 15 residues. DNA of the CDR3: TGCAGTGGGTCTTCGTTGATCCAAAGCACAGATACGCAGTATTTT. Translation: CSGSSLIQSTDTQYF.

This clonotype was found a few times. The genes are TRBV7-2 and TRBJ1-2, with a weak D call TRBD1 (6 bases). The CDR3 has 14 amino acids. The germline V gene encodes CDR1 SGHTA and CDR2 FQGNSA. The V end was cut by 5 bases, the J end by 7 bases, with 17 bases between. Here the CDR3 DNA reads TGTGCCAGCAGCCCAGGGGTAGGGCTGCTTGGCTACACCTTC. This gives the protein CASSPGVGLLGYTF.

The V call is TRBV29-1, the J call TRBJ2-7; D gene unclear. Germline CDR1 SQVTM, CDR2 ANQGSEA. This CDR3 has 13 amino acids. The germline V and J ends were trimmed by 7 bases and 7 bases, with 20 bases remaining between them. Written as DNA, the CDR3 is TGCAGCGCCGGACCGGACCCGTGGCGGGAGCAGTACTTC. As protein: CSAGPDPWREQYF.